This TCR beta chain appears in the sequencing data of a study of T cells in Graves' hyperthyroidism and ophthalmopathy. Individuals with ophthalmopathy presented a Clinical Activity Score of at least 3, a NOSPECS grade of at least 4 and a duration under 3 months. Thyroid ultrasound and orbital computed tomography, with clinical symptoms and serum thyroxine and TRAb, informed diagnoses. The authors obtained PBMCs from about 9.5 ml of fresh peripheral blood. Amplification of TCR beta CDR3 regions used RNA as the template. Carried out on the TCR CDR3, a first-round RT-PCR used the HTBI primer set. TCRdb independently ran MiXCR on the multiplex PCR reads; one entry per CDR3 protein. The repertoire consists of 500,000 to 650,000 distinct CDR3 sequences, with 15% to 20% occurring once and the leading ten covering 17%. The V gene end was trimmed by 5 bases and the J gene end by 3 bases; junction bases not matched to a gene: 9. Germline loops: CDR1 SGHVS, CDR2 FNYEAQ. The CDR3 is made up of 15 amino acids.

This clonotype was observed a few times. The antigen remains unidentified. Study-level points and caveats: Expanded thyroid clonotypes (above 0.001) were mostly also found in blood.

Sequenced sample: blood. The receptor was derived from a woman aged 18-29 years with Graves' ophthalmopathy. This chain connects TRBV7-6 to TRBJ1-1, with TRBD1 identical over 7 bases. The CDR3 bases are TGTGCCAGCAGCCTAAATCAGGGGGAGGACACTGAAGCTTTCTTT. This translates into CASSLNQGEDTEAFF.